This T cell receptor (beta chain) stems from a study of T cell responses to AZD1222 COVID-19 vaccine. Study-level findings and limits: Seropositive status at baseline applied to only six AZD1222 recipients. Samples come after the peak T cell response, not at day 14. Spike-specific TCR breadth and depth went up after people got two AZD1222 doses. Among spike-specific TCRs, nearly half reportedly target unmutated variant regions.

V was cut by 4 bases and J by 7 bases, with 13 bases left in between. The CDR3 is made up of 13 amino acids. Germline V lookup: CDR1 MNHEY, CDR2 SVGAGI. As for this clone: No antigen is known for it.

Profiling relied on immunoSEQ multiplex PCR, and the TCRdb table lists in-frame clones only, not all of them. The data hold about 70,000 clones, with 70% to 90% observed a single time. The chain is built from TRBV6-5 and TRBJ1-2; D gene uncertain. The clonotype was recovered from an adult who received the MenACWY meningococcal vaccine as a control. This sample comprised peripheral blood, obtained 28 days after the second dose of the MenACWY control vaccine. The CDR3 DNA reads as TGTGCCAGCAGTTGGGAGGGCAGTTTTGGCTACACCTTC. The encoded protein is CASSWEGSFGYTF.